The rows below give T cell receptor beta chains drawn from one sample of a study of blood T cells in healthy people across ages. TCRdb fed the 5' RACE reads into MiXCR, producing one record per CDR3 protein. The sample consists of approximately 1.5 million distinct CDR3 sequences, approximately 39% of them appearing once. Sequencing was done on a sample of blood. The receptors shown here come from a woman younger than 35 in good health. The CDR3 runs from the conserved cysteine through the conserved F or W. Each record gives: clone size, CDR3 length, V gene, CDR3 protein. A row's size may be missing; if present it is once, few, many or a size class.

>.|12|TRBV11-1
CASSSTGIGYTF
>.|15|TRBV6-5
CASSLTSLPSYEQYF
>.|14|TRBV3-1
CASSLRGLLDTQYF
>.|16|TRBV9
CASSVEAAISTDTQYF
>.|15|TRBV20-1
CSARASGGRYNEQYF
>many|16|TRBV4-2
CASSQDPGQFNQPQHF
>.|14|TRBV9
CASSASGQNYGYTF
>.|15|TRBV20-1
CSARDSGGRLDEQFF
>.|14|TRBV7-2
CASSLARGSGELFF
>.|14|TRBV2
CASKAGGNYNEQYF
>few|13|TRBV12-5
CASGLMESYEQYF
>few|13|TRBV5-1
CASSLLPGRGYTF
>.|15|TRBV20-1
CSASGRTYSYNEQFF
>many|13|TRBV9
CASSRDRENEQYF
>.|12|TRBV6-5
CASTSRSYGYTF
>.|16|TRBV5-1
CASRSLGGSSYNEQFF
>once|13|TRBV20-1
CSAPGLRGYEQYF
>few|14|TRBV7-8
CASSLLAGVAEQFF